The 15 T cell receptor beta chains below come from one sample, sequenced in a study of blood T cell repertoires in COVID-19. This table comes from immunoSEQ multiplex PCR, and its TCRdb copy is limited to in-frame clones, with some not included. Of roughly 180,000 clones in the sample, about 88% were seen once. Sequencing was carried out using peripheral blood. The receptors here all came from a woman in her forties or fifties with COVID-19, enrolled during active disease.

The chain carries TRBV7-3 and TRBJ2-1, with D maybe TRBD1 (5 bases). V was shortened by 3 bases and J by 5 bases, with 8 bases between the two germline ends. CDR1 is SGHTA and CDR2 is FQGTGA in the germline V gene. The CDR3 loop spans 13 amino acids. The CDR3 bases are TGTGCCAGCAGCTTGGGGCCCAACAATGAGCAGTTCTTC. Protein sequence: CASSLGPNNEQFF.

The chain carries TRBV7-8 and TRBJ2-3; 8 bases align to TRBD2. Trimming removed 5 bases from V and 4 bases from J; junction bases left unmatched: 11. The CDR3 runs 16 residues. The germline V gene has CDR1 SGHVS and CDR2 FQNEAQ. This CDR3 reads CASSLLGSGVADTQYF. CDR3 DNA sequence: TGTGCCAGCAGCCTACTGGGTAGCGGGGTAGCAGATACGCAGTATTTT.

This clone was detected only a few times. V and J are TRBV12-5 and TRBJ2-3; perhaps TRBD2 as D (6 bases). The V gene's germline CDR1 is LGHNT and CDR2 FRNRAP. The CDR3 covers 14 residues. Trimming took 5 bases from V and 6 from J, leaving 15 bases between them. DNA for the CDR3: TGTGCTAGTGGTAGGGACTCGTTGGGGGATACGCAGTATTTT. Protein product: CASGRDSLGDTQYF.

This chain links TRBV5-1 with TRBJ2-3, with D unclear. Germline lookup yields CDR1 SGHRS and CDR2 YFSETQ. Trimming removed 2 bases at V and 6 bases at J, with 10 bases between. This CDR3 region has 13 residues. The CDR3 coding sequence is TGCGCCAGCAGCTTATCCCAGGATGATACGCAGTATTTT. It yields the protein CASSLSQDDTQYF.

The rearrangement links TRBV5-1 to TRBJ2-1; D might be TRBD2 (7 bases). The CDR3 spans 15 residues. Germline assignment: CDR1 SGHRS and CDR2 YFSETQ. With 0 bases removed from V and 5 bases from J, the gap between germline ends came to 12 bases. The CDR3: CASSLGAGAHNEQFF. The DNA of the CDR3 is TGCGCCAGCAGCTTGGGGGCGGGGGCCCACAATGAGCAGTTCTTC. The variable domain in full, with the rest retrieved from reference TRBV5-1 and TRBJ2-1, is KAGVTQTPRYLIKTRGQQVTLSCSPISGHRSVSWYQQTPGQGLQFLFEYFSETQRNKGNFPGRFSGRQFSNSRSEMNVSTLELGDSALYLCASSLGAGAHNEQFFGPGTRLTVL.

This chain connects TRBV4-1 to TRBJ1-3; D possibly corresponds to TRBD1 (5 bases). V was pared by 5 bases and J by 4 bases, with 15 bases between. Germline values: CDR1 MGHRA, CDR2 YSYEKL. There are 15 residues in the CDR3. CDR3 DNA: TGCGCCAGCAGCAACGGGCGGGGACCAGGAAACACCATATATTTT. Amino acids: CASSNGRGPGNTIYF.

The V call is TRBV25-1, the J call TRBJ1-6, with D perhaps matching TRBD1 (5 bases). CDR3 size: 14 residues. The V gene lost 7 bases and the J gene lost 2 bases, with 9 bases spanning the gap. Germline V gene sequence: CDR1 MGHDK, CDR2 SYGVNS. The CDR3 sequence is CASKAGTYNSPLHF. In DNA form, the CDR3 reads TGTGCCAGCAAGGCAGGGACCTATAATTCACCCCTCCACTTT.

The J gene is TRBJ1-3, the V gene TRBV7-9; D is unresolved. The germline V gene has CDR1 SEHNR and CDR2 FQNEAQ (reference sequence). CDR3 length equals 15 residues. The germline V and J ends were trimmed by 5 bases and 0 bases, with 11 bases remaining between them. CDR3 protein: CASSPVPLSGNTIYF. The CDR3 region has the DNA TGTGCCAGCAGCCCGGTTCCTCTCTCTGGAAACACCATATATTTT.

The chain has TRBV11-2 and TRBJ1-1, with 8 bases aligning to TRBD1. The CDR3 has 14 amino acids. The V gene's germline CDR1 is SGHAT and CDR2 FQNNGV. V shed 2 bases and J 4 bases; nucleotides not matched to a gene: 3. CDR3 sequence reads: CASSLSTGGTEAFF. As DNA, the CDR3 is TGTGCCAGCAGCTTATCAACAGGGGGCACTGAAGCTTTCTTT.

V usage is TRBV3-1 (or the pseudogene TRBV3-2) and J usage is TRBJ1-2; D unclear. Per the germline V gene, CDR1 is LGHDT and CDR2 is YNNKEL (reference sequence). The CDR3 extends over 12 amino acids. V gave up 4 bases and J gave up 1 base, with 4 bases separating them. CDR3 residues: CASSLLNYGYTF. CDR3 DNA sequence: TGTGCCAGCAGCCTTCTTAACTATGGCTACACCTTC.

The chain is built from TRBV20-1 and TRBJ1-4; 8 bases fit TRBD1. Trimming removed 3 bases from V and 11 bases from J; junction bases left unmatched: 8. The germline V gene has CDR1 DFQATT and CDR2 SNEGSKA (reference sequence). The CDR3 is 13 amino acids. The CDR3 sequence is CSASQQGAGKLFF. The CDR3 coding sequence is TGCAGTGCTAGTCAGCAGGGGGCAGGGAAACTGTTTTTT.

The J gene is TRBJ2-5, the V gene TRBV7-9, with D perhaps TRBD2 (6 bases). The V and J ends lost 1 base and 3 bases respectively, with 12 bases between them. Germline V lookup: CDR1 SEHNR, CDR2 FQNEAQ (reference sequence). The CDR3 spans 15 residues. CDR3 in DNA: TGTGCCAGCAGCTTAGTGGGGCGACTAGAAGAGACCCAGTACTTC. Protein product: CASSLVGRLEETQYF. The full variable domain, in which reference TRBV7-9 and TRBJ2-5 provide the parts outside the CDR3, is DTGVSQNPRHKITKRGQNVTFRCDPISEHNRLYWYRQTLGQGPEFLTYFQNEAQLEKSRLLSDRFSAERPKGSFSTLEIQRTEQGDSAMYLCASSLVGRLEETQYFGPGTRLLVL.

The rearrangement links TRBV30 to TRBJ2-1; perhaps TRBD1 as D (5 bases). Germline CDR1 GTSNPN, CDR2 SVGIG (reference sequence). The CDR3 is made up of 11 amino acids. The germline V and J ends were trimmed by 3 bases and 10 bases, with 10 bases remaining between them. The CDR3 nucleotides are TGTGCCTGGAGCACAGGACCGGAGCAGTTCTTC. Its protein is CAWSTGPEQFF.

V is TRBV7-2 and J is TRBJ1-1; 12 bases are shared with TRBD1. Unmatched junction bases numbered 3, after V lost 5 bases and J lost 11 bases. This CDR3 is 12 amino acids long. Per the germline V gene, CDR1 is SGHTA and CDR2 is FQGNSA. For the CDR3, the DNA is TGTGCCAGCAGCAGGGACAGGGGGCAGGCTTTCTTT. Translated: CASSRDRGQAFF.

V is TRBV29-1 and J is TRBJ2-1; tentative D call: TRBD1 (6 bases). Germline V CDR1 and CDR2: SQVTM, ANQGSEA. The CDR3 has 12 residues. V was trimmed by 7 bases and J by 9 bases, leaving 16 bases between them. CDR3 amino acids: CSAYNTGSEQFF. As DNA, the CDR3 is TGCAGCGCCTACAATACAGGGAGTGAGCAGTTCTTC.